This T cell receptor beta chain is from a study of blood T cell repertoires in COVID-19. Study information: From T cells, B-cell-depleted T cells, or PBMCs came the material, which was cDNA or gDNA.

Losses at the gene ends were 4 bases for V and 5 bases for J; bases not matched to a gene: 7. The length of the CDR3 is 16 residues. CDR1 is SGHRS and CDR2 is YFSETQ in the germline V gene. Sequenced by immunoSEQ multiplex PCR; TCRdb stores in-frame clones only, minus some. Of about 200,000 clones in the sample, about nine tenths were seen once. The chain carries TRBV5-1 and TRBJ2-5, with 14 bases identical to TRBD2. The sequence was collected from a woman aged 70 to 79 with acute or convalescent COVID-19. Input material: peripheral blood. The CDR3: CASSPGTSGSYETQYF. CDR3 nucleotides: TGCGCCAGCAGCCCTGGGACTAGCGGGAGTTACGAGACCCAGTACTTC.